This T cell receptor (beta chain) was captured in a study of blood T cells in healthy people across ages. This clonotype occurred once. V shed 4 bases and J 8 bases; nucleotides not matched to a gene: 7. Germline lookup yields CDR1 SEHNR and CDR2 FQNEAQ (reference sequence). The CDR3 sequence is 15 residues long. Then a second PCR, running about 7 to 11 cycles, was carried out with a sample-barcoded 5' primer and a J-beta primer mix. Every molecule of cDNA carried a tag from a template-switch adaptor with 12 random nucleotides. MiXCR, applied by TCRdb to the 5' RACE reads, yields one record per CDR3 protein. The profile shows around 800,000 distinct CDR3 sequences, around half of them singletons.

Material for sequencing was blood. This sequence was found in a man at least 80 years old in good health. The chain couples TRBV7-9 to TRBJ2-1, with 11 bases lining up with TRBD1. CDR3 coding DNA: TGTGCCAGCAGCTCCCGGGACAGGGGGACCTATGAGCAGTTCTTC. It is translated as CASSSRDRGTYEQFF. Together with reference TRBV7-9 and TRBJ2-1, the CDR3 gives the full variable domain: DTGVSQNPRHKITKRGQNVTFRCDPISEHNRLYWYRQTLGQGPEFLTYFQNEAQLEKSRLLSDRFSAERPKGSFSTLEIQRTEQGDSAMYLCASSSRDRGTYEQFFGPGTRLTVL.